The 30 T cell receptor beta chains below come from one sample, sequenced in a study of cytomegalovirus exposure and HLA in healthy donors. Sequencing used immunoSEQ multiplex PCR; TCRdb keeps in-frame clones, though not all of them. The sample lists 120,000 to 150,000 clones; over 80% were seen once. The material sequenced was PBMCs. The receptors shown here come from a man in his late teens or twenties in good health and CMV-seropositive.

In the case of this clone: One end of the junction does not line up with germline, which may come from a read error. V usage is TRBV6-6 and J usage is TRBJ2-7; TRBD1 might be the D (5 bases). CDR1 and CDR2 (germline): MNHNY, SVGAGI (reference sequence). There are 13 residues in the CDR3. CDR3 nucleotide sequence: TGTGCCAGCAGTTACTTACTGACAGCCCCAGCAGACTTC. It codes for CASSYLLTAPADF.

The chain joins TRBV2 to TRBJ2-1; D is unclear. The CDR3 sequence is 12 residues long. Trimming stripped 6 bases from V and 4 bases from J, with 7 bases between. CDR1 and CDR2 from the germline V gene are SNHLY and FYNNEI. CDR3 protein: CASRREYNEQFF. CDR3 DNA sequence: TGTGCCAGCAGGAGAGAATACAATGAGCAGTTCTTC.

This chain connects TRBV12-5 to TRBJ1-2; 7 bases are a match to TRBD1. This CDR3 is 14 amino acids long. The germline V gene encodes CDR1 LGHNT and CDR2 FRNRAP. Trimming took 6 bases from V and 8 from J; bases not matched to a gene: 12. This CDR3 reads CASGSDRAKTGYTF. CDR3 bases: TGTGCTAGTGGCTCAGACAGGGCCAAAACAGGCTACACCTTC.

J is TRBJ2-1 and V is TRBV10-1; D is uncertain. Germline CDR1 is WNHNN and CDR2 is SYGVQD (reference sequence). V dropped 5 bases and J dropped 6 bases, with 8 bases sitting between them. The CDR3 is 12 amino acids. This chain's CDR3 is CASSMPGNEQFF. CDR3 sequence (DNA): TGCGCCAGCAGTATGCCAGGCAATGAGCAGTTCTTC.

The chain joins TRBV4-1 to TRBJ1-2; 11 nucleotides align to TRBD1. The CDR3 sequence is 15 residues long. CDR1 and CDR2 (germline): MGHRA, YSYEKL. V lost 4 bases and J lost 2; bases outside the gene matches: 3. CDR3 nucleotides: TGCGCCAGCAGCCTAGGGGACAGGGGGAACTATGGCTACACCTTC. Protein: CASSLGDRGNYGYTF.

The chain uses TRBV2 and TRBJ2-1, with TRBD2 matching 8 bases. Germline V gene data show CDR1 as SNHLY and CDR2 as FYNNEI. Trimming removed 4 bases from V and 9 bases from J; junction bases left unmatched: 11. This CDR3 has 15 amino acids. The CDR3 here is CASSVRRGDQGEQFF. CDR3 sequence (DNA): TGTGCCAGCAGTGTCCGGCGGGGGGACCAGGGTGAGCAGTTCTTC.

CDR3 DNA: TGTGCCAGCAGTTCCGAGTGGAAGCGGGGAATCTACGAGCAGTACTTC. It translates to CASSSEWKRGIYEQYF. The chain is built from TRBV28 and TRBJ2-7; 7 positions match TRBD2. The length of the CDR3 is 16 residues. The V gene's germline CDR1 is MDHEN and CDR2 SYDVKM. With V trimmed by 4 bases and J by 3 bases, 12 bases remained unmatched.

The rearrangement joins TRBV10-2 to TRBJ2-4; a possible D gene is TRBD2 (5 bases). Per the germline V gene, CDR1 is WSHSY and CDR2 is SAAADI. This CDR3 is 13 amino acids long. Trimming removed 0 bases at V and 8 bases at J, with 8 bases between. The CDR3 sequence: CASSESAGDIQYF. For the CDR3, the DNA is TGCGCCAGCAGTGAGTCGGCCGGGGACATTCAGTACTTC.

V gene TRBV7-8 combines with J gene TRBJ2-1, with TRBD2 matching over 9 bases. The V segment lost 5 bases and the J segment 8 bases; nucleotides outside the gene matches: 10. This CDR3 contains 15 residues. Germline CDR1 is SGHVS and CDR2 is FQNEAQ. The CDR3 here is CASSHSGRFSDEQFF. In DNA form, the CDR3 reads TGTGCCAGCAGCCATAGCGGGAGATTTAGCGATGAGCAGTTCTTC.

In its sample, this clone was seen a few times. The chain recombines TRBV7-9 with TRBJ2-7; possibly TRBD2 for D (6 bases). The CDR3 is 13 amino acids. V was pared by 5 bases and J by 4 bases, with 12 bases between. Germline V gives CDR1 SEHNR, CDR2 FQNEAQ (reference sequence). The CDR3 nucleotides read TGTGCCAGCAGCCACCCTGGGGGGTACGAGCAGTACTTC. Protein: CASSHPGGYEQYF.

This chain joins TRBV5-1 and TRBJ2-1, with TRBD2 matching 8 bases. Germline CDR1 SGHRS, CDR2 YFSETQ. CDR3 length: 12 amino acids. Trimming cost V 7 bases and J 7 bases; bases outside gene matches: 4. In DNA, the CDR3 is TGCGCCAGCGCACGGGAGGGGAATGAGCAGTTCTTC. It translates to CASAREGNEQFF. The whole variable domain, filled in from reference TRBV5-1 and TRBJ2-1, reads KAGVTQTPRYLIKTRGQQVTLSCSPISGHRSVSWYQQTPGQGLQFLFEYFSETQRNKGNFPGRFSGRQFSNSRSEMNVSTLELGDSALYLCASAREGNEQFFGPGTRLTVL.

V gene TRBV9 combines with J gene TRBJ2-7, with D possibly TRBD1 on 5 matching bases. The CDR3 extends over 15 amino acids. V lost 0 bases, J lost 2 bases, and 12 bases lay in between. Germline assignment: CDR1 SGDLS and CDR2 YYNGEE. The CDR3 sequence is CASSVDAYRTYEQYF. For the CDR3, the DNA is TGTGCCAGCAGCGTAGACGCTTACAGGACCTACGAGCAGTACTTC.

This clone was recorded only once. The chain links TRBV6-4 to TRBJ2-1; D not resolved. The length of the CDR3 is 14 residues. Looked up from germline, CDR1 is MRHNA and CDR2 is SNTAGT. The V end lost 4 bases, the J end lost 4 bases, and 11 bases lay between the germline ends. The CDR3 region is CASSADGSYNEQFF. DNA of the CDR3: TGTGCCAGCAGTGCCGACGGGTCTTACAATGAGCAGTTCTTC.

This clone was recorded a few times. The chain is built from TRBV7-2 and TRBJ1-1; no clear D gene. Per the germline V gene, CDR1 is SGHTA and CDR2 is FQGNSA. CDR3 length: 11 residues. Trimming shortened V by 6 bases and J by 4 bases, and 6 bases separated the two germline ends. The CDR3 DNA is TGTGCCAGCAGGGAGAGCACTGAAGCTTTCTTT. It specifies CASRESTEAFF. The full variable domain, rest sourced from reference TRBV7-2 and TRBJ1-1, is GAGVSQSPSNKVTEKGKDVELRCDPISGHTALYWYRQSLGQGLEFLIYFQGNSAPDKSGLPSDRFSAERTGGSVSTLTIQRTQQEDSAVYLCASRESTEAFFGQGTRLTVV.

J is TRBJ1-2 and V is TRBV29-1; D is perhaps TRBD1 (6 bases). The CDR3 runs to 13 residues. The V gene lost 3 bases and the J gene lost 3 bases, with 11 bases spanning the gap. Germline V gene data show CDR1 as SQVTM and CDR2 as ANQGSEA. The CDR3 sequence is CSVDGPGDYGYTF. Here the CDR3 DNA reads TGCAGCGTTGATGGGCCAGGGGACTATGGCTACACCTTC.

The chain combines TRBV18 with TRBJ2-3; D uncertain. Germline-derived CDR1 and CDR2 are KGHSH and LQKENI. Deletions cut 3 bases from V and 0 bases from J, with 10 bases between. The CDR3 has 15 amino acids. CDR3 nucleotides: TGTGCCAGCTCACCTGATGGGCTAAGCACAGATACGCAGTATTTT. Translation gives CASSPDGLSTDTQYF.

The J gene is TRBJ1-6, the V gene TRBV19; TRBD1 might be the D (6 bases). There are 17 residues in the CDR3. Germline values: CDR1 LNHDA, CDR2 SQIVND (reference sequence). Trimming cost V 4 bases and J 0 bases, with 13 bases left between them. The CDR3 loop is CASSTGVINSYNSPLHF. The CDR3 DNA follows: TGTGCCAGTAGTACAGGGGTTATTAACTCCTATAATTCACCCCTCCACTTT.

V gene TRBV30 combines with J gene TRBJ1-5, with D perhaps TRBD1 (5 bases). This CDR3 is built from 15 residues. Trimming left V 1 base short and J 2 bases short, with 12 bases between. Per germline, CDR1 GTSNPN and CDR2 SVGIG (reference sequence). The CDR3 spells CAWSAPGRGNQPQHF. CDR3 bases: TGTGCCTGGAGTGCCCCTGGCAGGGGCAATCAGCCCCAGCATTTT. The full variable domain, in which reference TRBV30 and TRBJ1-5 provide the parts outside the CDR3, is SQTIHQWPATLVQPVGSPLSLECTVEGTSNPNLYWYRQAAGRGLQLLFYSVGIGQISSEVPQNLSASRPQDRQFILSSKKLLLSDSGFYLCAWSAPGRGNQPQHFGDGTRLSIL.

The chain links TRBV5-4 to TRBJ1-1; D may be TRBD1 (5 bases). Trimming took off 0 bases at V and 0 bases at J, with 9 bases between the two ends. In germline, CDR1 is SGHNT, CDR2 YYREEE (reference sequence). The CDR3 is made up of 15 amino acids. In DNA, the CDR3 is TGTGCCAGCAGCTTGGTGGGGGGAATGAACACTGAAGCTTTCTTT. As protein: CASSLVGGMNTEAFF. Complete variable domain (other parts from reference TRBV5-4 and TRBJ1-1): ETGVTQSPTHLIKTRGQQVTLRCSSQSGHNTVSWYQQALGQGPQFIFQYYREEENGRGNFPPRFSGLQFPNYSSELNVNALELDDSALYLCASSLVGGMNTEAFFGQGTRLTVV.

This chain's CDR3 is CASSAGTSGSYTQYF. CDR3 nucleotides: TGTGCCAGCAGTGCCGGGACTAGCGGGTCTTATACGCAGTATTTT. The chain has TRBV5-6 and TRBJ2-3; 12 bases match TRBD2. The germline CDR1 and CDR2 sequences are SGHDT and YYEEEE. The length of the CDR3 is 15 residues. V was pared by 5 bases and J by 7 bases, with 8 bases of the junction left unmatched.

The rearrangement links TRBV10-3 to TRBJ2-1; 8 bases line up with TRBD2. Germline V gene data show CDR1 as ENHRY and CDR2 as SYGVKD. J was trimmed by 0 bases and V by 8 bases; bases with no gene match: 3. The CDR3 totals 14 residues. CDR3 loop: CAISGTSSYNEQFF. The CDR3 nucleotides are TGTGCCATCTCAGGGACTAGCTCCTACAATGAGCAGTTCTTC.

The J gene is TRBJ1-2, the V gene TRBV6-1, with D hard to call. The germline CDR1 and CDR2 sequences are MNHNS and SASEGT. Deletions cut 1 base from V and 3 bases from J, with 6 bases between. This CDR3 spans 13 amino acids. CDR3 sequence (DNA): TGTGCCAGCAGTGAAGGGGGAGACTATGGCTACACCTTC. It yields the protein CASSEGGDYGYTF.

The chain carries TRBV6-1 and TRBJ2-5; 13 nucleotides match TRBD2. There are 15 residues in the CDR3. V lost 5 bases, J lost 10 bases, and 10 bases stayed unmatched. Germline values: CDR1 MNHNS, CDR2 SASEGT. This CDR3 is CASSLRGTSGAGQYF. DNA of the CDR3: TGTGCCAGCAGTTTACGCGGGACTAGCGGGGCAGGCCAGTACTTC.

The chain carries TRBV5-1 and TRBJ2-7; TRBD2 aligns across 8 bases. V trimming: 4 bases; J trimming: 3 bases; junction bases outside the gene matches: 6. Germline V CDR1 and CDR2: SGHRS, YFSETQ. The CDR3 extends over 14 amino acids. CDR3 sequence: CASSPTSGSYEQYF. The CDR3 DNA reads TGCGCCAGCAGCCCGACCAGCGGGAGCTACGAGCAGTACTTC.

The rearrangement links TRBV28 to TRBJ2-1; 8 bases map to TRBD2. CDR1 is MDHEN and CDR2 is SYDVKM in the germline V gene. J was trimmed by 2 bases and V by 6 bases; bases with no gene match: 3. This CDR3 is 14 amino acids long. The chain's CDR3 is CASRTSDTYNEQFF. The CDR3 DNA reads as TGTGCCAGCAGGACTAGCGACACCTACAATGAGCAGTTCTTC.

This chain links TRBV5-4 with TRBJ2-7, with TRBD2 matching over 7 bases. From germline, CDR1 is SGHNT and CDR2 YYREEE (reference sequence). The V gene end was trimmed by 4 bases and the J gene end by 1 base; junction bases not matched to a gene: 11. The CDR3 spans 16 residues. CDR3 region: CASSPPPGGRSYEQYF. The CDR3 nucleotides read TGTGCCAGCAGCCCTCCCCCGGGCGGGAGATCCTACGAGCAGTACTTC.

The CDR3 DNA reads TGTGCCAGCAGCCGGCTAGCGGGAGCGAACACCGGGGAGCTGTTTTTT. It translates to CASSRLAGANTGELFF. The rearrangement joins TRBV9 to TRBJ2-2; the match to TRBD2 covers 10 bases. This CDR3 comprises 16 residues. The ends lost 4 bases at V and 0 bases at J; junction bases unmatched: 3. Germline CDR1 and CDR2: SGDLS and YYNGEE.

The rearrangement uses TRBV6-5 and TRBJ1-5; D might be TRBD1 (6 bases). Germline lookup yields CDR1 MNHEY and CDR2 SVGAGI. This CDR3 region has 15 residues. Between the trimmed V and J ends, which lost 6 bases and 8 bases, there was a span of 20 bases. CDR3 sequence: CASSFRPGTQEPQHF. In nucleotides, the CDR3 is TGTGCCAGCAGCTTCCGGCCGGGGACACAGGAGCCCCAGCATTTT.

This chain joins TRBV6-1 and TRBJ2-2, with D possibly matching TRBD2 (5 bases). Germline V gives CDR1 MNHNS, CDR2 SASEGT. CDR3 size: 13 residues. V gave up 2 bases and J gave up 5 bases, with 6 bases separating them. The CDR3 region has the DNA TGTGCCAGCAGTGAAAGGGAGACCGGGGAGCTGTTTTTT. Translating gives CASSERETGELFF.

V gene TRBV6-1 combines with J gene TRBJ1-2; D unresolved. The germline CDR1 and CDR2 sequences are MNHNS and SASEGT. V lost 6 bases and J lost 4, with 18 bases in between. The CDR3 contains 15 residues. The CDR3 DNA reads TGTGCCAGCAGCGCCTACGTGTCCCCCCTCTATGGCTACACCTTC. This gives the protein CASSAYVSPLYGYTF.